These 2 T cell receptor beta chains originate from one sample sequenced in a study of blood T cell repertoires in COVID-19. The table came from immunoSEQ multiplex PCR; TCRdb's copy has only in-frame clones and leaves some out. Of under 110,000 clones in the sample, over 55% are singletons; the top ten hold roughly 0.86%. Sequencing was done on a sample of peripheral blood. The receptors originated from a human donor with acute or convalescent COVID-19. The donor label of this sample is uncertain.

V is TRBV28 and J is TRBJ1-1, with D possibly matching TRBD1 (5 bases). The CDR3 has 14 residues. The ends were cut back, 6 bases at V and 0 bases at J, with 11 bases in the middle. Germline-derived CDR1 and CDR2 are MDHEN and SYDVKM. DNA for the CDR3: TGTGCCAGCAGAGAAACAGGTTTGAACACTGAAGCTTTCTTT. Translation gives CASRETGLNTEAFF.

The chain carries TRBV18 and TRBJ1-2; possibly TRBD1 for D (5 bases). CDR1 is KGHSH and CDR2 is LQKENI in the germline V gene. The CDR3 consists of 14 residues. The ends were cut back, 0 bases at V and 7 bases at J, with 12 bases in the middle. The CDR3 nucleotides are TGTGCCAGCTCACCACCGAGAAGGGGTCTTGGCTACACCTTC. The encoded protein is CASSPPRRGLGYTF.